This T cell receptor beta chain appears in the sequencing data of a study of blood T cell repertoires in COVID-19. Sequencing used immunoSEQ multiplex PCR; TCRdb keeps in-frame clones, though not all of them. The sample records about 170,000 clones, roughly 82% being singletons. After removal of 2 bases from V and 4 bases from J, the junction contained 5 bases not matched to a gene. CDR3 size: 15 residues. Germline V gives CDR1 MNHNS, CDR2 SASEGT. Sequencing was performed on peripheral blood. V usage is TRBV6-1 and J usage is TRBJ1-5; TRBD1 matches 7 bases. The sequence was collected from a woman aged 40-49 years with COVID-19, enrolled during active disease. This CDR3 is CASSESGQANQPQHF. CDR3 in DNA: TGTGCCAGCAGTGAATCTGGACAGGCTAATCAGCCCCAGCATTTT.